This T cell receptor beta chain was obtained from a study of blood T cell repertoires in COVID-19 (dated by TCRdb to the early 2020s). Some background on the complete study: Collaborator samples came from the United States, Italy and Spain and covered acute and convalescent phases of COVID-19. The prospective study material was composed of cDNA or gDNA derived from T cells, B-cell-depleted T cells, or PBMCs. Deeply sampled blood TCRbeta repertoires from subjects exposed to, actively infected with, or recovered from COVID-19 were included in the dataset. The repertoires were made available in a free public database intended to serve as a resource for research on the immune response to SARS-CoV-2. The samples were drawn from the first 160 participants of the ongoing ImmuneRACE study and from over 950 subjects provided by 6 global collaborators. Sample metadata almost always included a de-identified subject ID, COVID-19 status, age in years and sex. Where HLA class I and class II types were available, the types were taken from metadata supplied by the sample provider, not from assay-based typing. The full study reports these points: Clinical and demographic metadata were provided uncurated, with the amount varying by source and participant.

From the cysteine through the phenylalanine, the CDR3 covers 15 amino acids. Here the CDR3 DNA is all that survives: 45 bases in frame from base 1. Each collaborating institution followed its own protocols to collect whole blood in K2EDTA tubes. For TCRbeta analysis, collaborators shipped samples as frozen whole blood, isolated PBMCs, or DNA extracted from either of those sample types. Remarks on this clone: The target of this receptor is not known. Per-base qualities were not stored, and no clone one base away is much larger.

TCRbeta CDR3 regions were amplified from genomic DNA using the immunoSEQ Assay, a bias-controlled multiplex PCR. The authors processed their data as follows. Within the assay, amplification of reference gene primers was used to estimate how many nucleated cells each sample contained. To quantify the absolute abundance of each unique TCRbeta CDR3 rearrangement, sequence reads were collapsed and filtered. Productive Simpson clonality was computed per sample as the square root of Simpson's diversity index over productive rearrangements. TCRdb re-hosts the immuneACCESS table, in-frame sequences only. Its copies lack some clones; in the studies checked, an unresolved V gene accounts for under half of them, and the cause for the rest is not known. V and J calls and clone size follow that table, whereas D and trimming were derived from the DNA. A total of under 50,000 clones appear in this sample, roughly nine tenths of them only once. Around 16% of the sample belongs to the ten largest clones.

The chain employs TRBV21-1 and TRBJ2-7; the DNA was not used to check the table's D call, TRBD1. TRBV21-1 is a pseudogene. The sequence was collected from a man between 65 and 79 years old with active COVID-19. Sequenced: peripheral blood. The CDR3 region: CASSKFQGKGTKQYF. The nucleotide sequence is TGTGCCAGCAGCAAATTCCAGGGGAAAGGGACGAAGCAGTACTTC.